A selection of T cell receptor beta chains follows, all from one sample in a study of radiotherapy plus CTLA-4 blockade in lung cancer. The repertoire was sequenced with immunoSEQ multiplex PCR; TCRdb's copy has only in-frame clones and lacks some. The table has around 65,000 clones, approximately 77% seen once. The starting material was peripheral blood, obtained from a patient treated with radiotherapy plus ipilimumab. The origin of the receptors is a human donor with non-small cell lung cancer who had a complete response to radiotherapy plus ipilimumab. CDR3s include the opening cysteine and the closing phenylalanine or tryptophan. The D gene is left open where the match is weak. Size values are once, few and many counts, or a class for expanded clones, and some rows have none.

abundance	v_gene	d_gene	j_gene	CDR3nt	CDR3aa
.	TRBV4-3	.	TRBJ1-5	TGCGCCAGCAGCCAAGTTCCCAGGGGTCAGCCCCAGCATTTT	CASSQVPRGQPQHF
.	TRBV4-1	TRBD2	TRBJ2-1	TGCGCCAGCAGCCCCGGGACTAGCGGGACCTATGAGCAGTTCTTC	CASSPGTSGTYEQFF
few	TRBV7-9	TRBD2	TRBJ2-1	TGTGCCAGCAGCTTCGGGACTAGCCTTGGGGATGAGCAGTTCTTC	CASSFGTSLGDEQFF
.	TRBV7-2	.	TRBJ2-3	TGTGCCAGCAGCCCCTTAACGGGGGCGGATACGCAGTATTTT	CASSPLTGADTQYF
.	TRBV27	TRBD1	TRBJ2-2	TGTGCCAGCAGTTTAAGACCTTTTACACAGGGGGCAAGGAACACCGGGGAGCTGTTTTTT	CASSLRPFTQGARNTGELFF
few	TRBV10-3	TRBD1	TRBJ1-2	TGTGCCATCAGTGACCGGAGACAGGGGGCTTCTGGCTATGGCTACACCTTC	CAISDRRQGASGYGYTF
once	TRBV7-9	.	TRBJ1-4	TGTGCCAGCAGCTTCTTCCAGGGGAGGGCAACTAATGAAAAACTGTTTTTT	CASSFFQGRATNEKLFF
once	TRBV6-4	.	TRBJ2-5	TGTGCCAGCAGTCCCCCGCAGGGTTTAGAGACCCAGTACTTC	CASSPPQGLETQYF
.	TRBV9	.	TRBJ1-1	TGTGCCAGCAGCGTAGACGAGGACACTGAAGCTTTCTTT	CASSVDEDTEAFF
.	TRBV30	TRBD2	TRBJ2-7	TGTGCCTGGATGAGGGGAGGGTCCTACGAGCAGTACTTC	CAWMRGGSYEQYF
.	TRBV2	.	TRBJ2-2	TGTGCCAGCAGTGAGTCCGGGACCGGGGAGCTGTTTTTT	CASSESGTGELFF
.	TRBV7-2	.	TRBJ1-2	TGTGCCAGCAGCCCGGAAACCGCAGCCCTCAACTATGGCTACACCTTC	CASSPETAALNYGYTF
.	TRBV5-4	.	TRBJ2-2	TGTGCCAGCAGACCACGTACCAACACCGGGGAGCTGTTTTTT	CASRPRTNTGELFF
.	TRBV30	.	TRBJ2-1	TGTGCCTGGACCCTGAGGCGGACTACCTTCAGCTCCTACAATGAGCAGTTCTTC	CAWTLRRTTFSSYNEQFF
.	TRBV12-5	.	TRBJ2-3	TGTGCTAGTGACCCCCCCTCTAGGGCGGAAAGCACAGATACGCAGTATTTT	CASDPPSRAESTDTQYF
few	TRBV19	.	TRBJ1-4	TGTGCCAGTAGTGGGGACGGTGAAAAACTGTTTTTT	CASSGDGEKLFF
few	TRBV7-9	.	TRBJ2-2	TGTGCCACCGACGGGATATATACCGGGGAGCTGTTTTTT	CATDGIYTGELFF
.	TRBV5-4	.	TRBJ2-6	TGTGCCAGCAGCTACCGGGTCTTCTCTGGGGCCAACGTCCTGACTTTC	CASSYRVFSGANVLTF
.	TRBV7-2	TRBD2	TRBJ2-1	TGTGCCAGCAGCTCCCTCGATCGCGGGACTAGCGGGAGGGCCAATGAGCAGTTCTTC	CASSSLDRGTSGRANEQFF
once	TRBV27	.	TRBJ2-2	TGTGCCAGCAGTCCTCCGGGGCGGGGCACGAACACCGGGGAGCTGTTTTTT	CASSPPGRGTNTGELFF
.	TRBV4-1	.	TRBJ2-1	TGCGCCAGCAGCCAATGGGGTAGCTCCTACAATGAGCAGTTCTTC	CASSQWGSSYNEQFF
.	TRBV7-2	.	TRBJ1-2	TGTGCCAGCAGCTTATGGGGCTCCTATGGCTACACCTTC	CASSLWGSYGYTF
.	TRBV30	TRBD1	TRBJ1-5	TGTGCCTGGAGTGGACAGGGAGGTCAGCCCCAGCATTTT	CAWSGQGGQPQHF
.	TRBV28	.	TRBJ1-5	TGTGCCAGCAGATTCAGGGACAACCGCCCCAATCAGCCCCAGCATTTT	CASRFRDNRPNQPQHF
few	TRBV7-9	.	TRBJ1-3	TGTGCCAGCAGCTTAGCCTCGTCTGGAAACACCATATATTTT	CASSLASSGNTIYF
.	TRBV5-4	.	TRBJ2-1	TGTGCCAGCAGCTTGGTCGGGAGAAGTGTTGATGAGCAGTTCTTC	CASSLVGRSVDEQFF
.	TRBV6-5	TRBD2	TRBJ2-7	TGTGCCAGCAGTACCCGGGGGGGAGGGGACGAGCAGTACTTC	CASSTRGGGDEQYF
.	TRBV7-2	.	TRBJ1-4	TGTGCCAGCAGCTCGGGACAAGTAAATGAAAAACTGTTTTTT	CASSSGQVNEKLFF
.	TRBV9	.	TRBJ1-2	TGTGCCAGCAGCGTAGGAGGGAAATATGGCTACACCTTC	CASSVGGKYGYTF
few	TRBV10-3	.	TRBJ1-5	TGTGCCATCAGTGGCGGGGATAGCAATCAGCCCCAGCATTTT	CAISGGDSNQPQHF
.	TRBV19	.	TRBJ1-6	TGTGCCAGTAGTCTACAGGGAAACTCCTATAATTCACCCCTCCACTTT	CASSLQGNSYNSPLHF
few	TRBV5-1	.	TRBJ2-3	TGCGCCAGCAGCCTTAGGGCAGGGGTTGGCACAGATACGCAGTATTTT	CASSLRAGVGTDTQYF
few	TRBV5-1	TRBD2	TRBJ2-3	TGCGCCAGCAGCTTGGGTTTAGCGGGAAGCACAGATACGCAGTATTTT	CASSLGLAGSTDTQYF
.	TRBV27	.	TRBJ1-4	TGTGCCAGCAGTTCCATTGAATACAGGGAGGACGGTGAAAAACTGTTTTTT	CASSSIEYREDGEKLFF
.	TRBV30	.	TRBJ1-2	TGTGCCTGGAGTAAGGGCAGGAGCTATGGCTACACCTTC	CAWSKGRSYGYTF
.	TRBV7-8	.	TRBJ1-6	TGTGCCAGCAGCCCCCCCGGGGAGTCGAGCTCCTATAATTCACCCCTCCACTTT	CASSPPGESSSYNSPLHF
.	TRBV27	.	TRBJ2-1	TGTGCCAGCAAAAGGGCGGGAACGTACAATGAGCAGTTCTTC	CASKRAGTYNEQFF
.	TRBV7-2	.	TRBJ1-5	TGTGCCAGCAGCTTAGTTCCGAGCAATCAGCCCCAGCATTTT	CASSLVPSNQPQHF
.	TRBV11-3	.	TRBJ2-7	TGTGCCAGCAGCTTAGGGGACTACGAGCAGTACTTC	CASSLGDYEQYF
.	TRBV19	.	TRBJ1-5	TGTGCCAGTAACAATTCGGGGAGACCCAATCAGCCCCAGCATTTT	CASNNSGRPNQPQHF
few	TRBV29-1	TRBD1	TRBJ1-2	TGCAGCGTTTCGCGACGGCAGGGGGACGGCTACACCTTC	CSVSRRQGDGYTF
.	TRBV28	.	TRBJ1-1	TGTGCCACTGACCTAAGACAGAGGAACACTGAAGCTTTCTTT	CATDLRQRNTEAFF
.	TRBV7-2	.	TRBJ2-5	TGTGCCAGCAGCTTATGGGGACAAGAGACCCAGTACTTC	CASSLWGQETQYF
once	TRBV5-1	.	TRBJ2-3	TGCGCCAGCAGCTTGGGGAAGTCTAGCACAGATACGCAGTATTTT	CASSLGKSSTDTQYF
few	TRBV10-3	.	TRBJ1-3	TGTGCCATCAGTGAGTTAGAAGGGGCCTCTGGAAACACCATATATTTT	CAISELEGASGNTIYF
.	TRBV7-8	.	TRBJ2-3	TGTGCCAGCAGCTTATCCCCACCAGCAGATACGCAGTATTTT	CASSLSPPADTQYF
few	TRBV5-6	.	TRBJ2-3	TGTGCCAGCAGCTTCAGGGGGGGGACAGATACGCAGTATTTT	CASSFRGGTDTQYF
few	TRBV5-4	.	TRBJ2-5	TGTGCCAGCAGCTTGGGTCAAGTGGAGACCCAGTACTTC	CASSLGQVETQYF
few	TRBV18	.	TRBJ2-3	TGTGCCAGCTCACCACCGAGCACAGATACGCAGTATTTT	CASSPPSTDTQYF
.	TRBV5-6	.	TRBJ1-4	TGTGCCAGCAGCCTTATCCCGGGCCACCGGGCAACTAATGAAAAACTGTTTTTT	CASSLIPGHRATNEKLFF
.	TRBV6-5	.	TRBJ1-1	TGTGCCAGCAGTTACTCGGGGGTGGGCACTGAAGCTTTCTTT	CASSYSGVGTEAFF
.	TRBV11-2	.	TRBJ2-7	TGTGCCAGCAGCTTAGATAGGGGCCCTGGGGAGCAGTACTTC	CASSLDRGPGEQYF
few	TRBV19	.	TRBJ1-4	TGTGCCAGTAGTATACGGGGTGAAAAACTGTTTTTT	CASSIRGEKLFF